This T cell receptor beta chain was obtained from a study of blood T cell repertoires in COVID-19. Study-level information: Samples representing acute and convalescent COVID-19 were sourced from the United States, Italy and Spain. The analysed material was cDNA or gDNA that came from T cells, B-cell-depleted T cells, or PBMCs.

The V end lost 2 bases, the J end lost 7 bases, and 9 bases lay between the germline ends. Germline CDR1 reads SGHAT; CDR2 reads FQNNGV. This CDR3 is 14 amino acids long. Authors' processing steps: Reference gene primer amplification gave nucleated cell count estimates. Data came from immunoSEQ multiplex PCR; TCRdb stores just in-frame clones and leaves some out. V, J and clone size are those of that table, while D and trimming were read from the DNA. The table has around 190,000 clones, 86% seen once; the top ten hold under 9.5%. The receptor's source is a man aged 50 or older with active or convalescent COVID-19. The J gene is TRBJ1-6, the V gene TRBV11-2; D ambiguous. Specimen: peripheral blood. The CDR3: CASSLFMGNSPLHF. CDR3 coding DNA: TGTGCCAGCAGCTTATTTATGGGCAATTCACCCCTCCACTTT.